This T cell receptor (beta chain) was identified in a study of T cell repertoires in cytomegalovirus infection. Across the study: Researchers turned to recently identified HLA-C-restricted CMV epitopes as well as well-studied HLA-B-restricted ones. Public TCR beta signatures provided an indication of both CMV infection and a matching HLA type.

Study-wide results and limits: People with CMV and the relevant HLA were identified by cumulative public TCR beta family frequency. Predominance within the ex vivo response was attributable to HLA-C-restricted CMV-specific TCR beta clonotypes.

Each CDR3 protein gets one entry after TCRdb re-called the reads with MiXCR. The sample gives around 100,000 distinct CDR3 sequences, roughly 39% of which show up once; about 74% is in the top ten. Germline CDR1 reads MNHEY; CDR2 reads SVGAGI. J gave up 8 bases and V 6 bases, and 12 bases lay outside the gene matches. This CDR3 region has 14 residues. A word on this clonotype: Its antigen is not identified.

The sample here was CD8+ T cells from cultured PBMCs, taken from culture after CMV antigen stimulation. This receptor was taken from a human donor in good health (CMV status not recorded). Some clones in this sample may be carry-over from other donors' samples. The genes are TRBV6-5 and TRBJ1-2; 7 nucleotides match TRBD1. The CDR3 coding sequence is TGTGCCAGCAGCCCCCAGGGGGGGTCGATCGGCTACACCTTC. Its protein is CASSPQGGSIGYTF.